This record concerns one TCR beta chain sequence. Antigen: not known. Data came from immunoSEQ multiplex PCR; TCRdb stores just in-frame clones and leaves some out. The top ten hold roughly a tenth of the sample, which has tens of thousands of clones, about 88% seen once. The data belong to a study of T cell responses to AZD1222 COVID-19 vaccine. Findings and limits, study-wide: Spike as a whole was targeted by vaccine-associated CD4 TCRs, dominant at 160-218 and 743-854. Only 5 to 7 AZD1222 recipients tested seropositive at baseline. Sampling that yielded the repertoires occurred only after the peak T cell response. Targets within unmutated variant regions were reportedly found for nearly half of spike-specific TCRs.

J was trimmed by 3 bases and V by 4 bases; bases with no gene match: 5. Per germline, CDR1 SGHNT and CDR2 YYREEE (reference sequence). This CDR3 comprises 14 residues. Source: peripheral blood, taken on day 0 of AZD1222 vaccination. The genes are TRBV5-4 and TRBJ2-7; 9 positions agree with TRBD2. The source of this sequence is an adult in good health. DNA for the CDR3: TGTGCCAGCAGCGGGATTAGCGGGAGCTACGAGCAGTACTTC. It codes for CASSGISGSYEQYF.